These 6 T cell receptor beta chains originate from one sample sequenced in a study of blood T cell repertoires in COVID-19. TCRdb keeps only in-frame clones here, not all; method: immunoSEQ multiplex PCR. The table lists hundreds of thousands of clones, roughly 91% of them singletons, with 7.5% to 9.5% in the top ten. The sequenced sample consisted of peripheral blood. Source of these receptors: a woman aged 45-65 years with COVID-19, enrolled during active disease.

For the CDR3, the DNA is TGTGCCAGCAGCCCCGGGACAGGGTATTCACCCCTCCACTTT. This gives the protein CASSPGTGYSPLHF. This rearrangement joins TRBV28 to TRBJ1-6; 9 nucleotides agree with TRBD1. J gave up 8 bases and V 6 bases, and 5 bases lay outside the gene matches. This CDR3 region has 14 residues. Germline assignment: CDR1 MDHEN and CDR2 SYDVKM.

V usage is TRBV28 and J usage is TRBJ2-1; 9 bases are a match to TRBD1. The germline gives CDR1 MDHEN, CDR2 SYDVKM. With V trimmed by 4 bases and J by 10 bases, 11 bases remained unmatched. This CDR3 region has 15 residues. The CDR3 sequence is CASSSNDRGVGEQFF. The CDR3 coding sequence is TGTGCCAGCAGTTCTAACGACAGGGGGGTCGGGGAGCAGTTCTTC.

This chain joins TRBV20-1 and TRBJ2-1; possible D gene TRBD2, 5 bases. The germline gives CDR1 DFQATT, CDR2 SNEGSKA (reference sequence). The V end lost 3 bases, the J end lost 3 bases, and 12 bases lay between the germline ends. This CDR3 region has 14 residues. CDR3 amino acids: CSASRGIGYNEQFF. Written as DNA, the CDR3 is TGCAGTGCTAGTAGAGGGATCGGCTACAATGAGCAGTTCTTC.

The chain is built from TRBV19 and TRBJ2-2; 10 nucleotides align to TRBD1. Germline CDR1 LNHDA, CDR2 SQIVND (reference sequence). Trimming removed 6 bases from V and 5 bases from J; junction bases left unmatched: 24. This CDR3 comprises 21 residues. CDR3: CASRFRSMTGGVGRRTGELFF. CDR3 DNA: TGTGCCAGTAGATTCAGGTCCATGACAGGGGGCGTCGGACGTAGAACCGGGGAGCTGTTTTTT.

The V and J genes are TRBV4-2 and TRBJ1-2; unclear D gene. V lost 4 bases to trimming and J lost 6 bases, with 18 bases between them. Germline assignment: CDR1 LGHNA and CDR2 YNFKEQ. The CDR3 totals 15 residues. CDR3 region: CASSPAGQTSDGYTF. The CDR3 coding sequence is TGTGCCAGCAGCCCAGCAGGCCAGACCTCGGATGGCTACACCTTC.

The V and J genes are TRBV3-1 (or the pseudogene TRBV3-2) and TRBJ1-1, with D unresolved. CDR1 is LGHDT and CDR2 is YNNKEL in the germline V gene (reference sequence). The CDR3 has 16 amino acids. The V end lost 1 base, the J end lost 1 base, and 13 bases lay between the germline ends. The CDR3 reads CASSQGGWSQNTEAFF. CDR3 bases: TGTGCCAGCAGCCAAGGTGGCTGGAGCCAGAACACTGAAGCTTTCTTT.